This is a list of T cell receptor beta chains from one sample in a study of blood T cell repertoires in COVID-19. The repertoire was sequenced with immunoSEQ multiplex PCR; TCRdb's copy has only in-frame clones and lacks some. The table shows roughly 140,000 clones, with over 75% occurring only once. Sequencing input: peripheral blood. These receptors came from a man in his 70s with acute or convalescent COVID-19. CDR3s include the opening cysteine and the closing phenylalanine or tryptophan. The D gene is left open where the match is weak.

>TRBJ2-2|TRBD2|TRBV7-2
TGTGCCAGCAGCTTGGGGGGGATCGCCGGGGAGCTGTTTTTT
CASSLGGIAGELFF
>TRBJ2-1|TRBD2|TRBV7-9
TGTGCCAGCAGCTGGTGGACTAGCGGGCGGGGAAATGAGCAGTTCTTC
CASSWWTSGRGNEQFF
>TRBJ1-6|TRBD1|TRBV28
TGTGCCAGCAGTTTAGCCGCGACAGGGGCTTTTAAACCCCTCCACTTT
CASSLAATGAFKPLHF
>TRBJ1-5|.|TRBV12-3/TRBV12-4
TGTGCCAGCAGAGCCGCCCCCAATCAGCCCCAGCATTTT
CASRAAPNQPQHF
>TRBJ2-1|.|TRBV5-1
TGCGCCAGCAGCCCGGACAGTCACAATGAGCAGTTCTTC
CASSPDSHNEQFF
>TRBJ2-3|.|TRBV5-6
TGTGCCAGCAGCTTTATCAGGGGCGGCACAGATACGCAGTATTTT
CASSFIRGGTDTQYF
>TRBJ1-3|.|TRBV25-1
TGTGCCAGCAGTGAGGCAGGGTACTCTGGAAACACCATATATTTT
CASSEAGYSGNTIYF
>TRBJ1-1|TRBD1|TRBV19
TGTGCCAGTAGTATAGGATCCGGGACAGGAATGAACACTGAAGCTTTCTTT
CASSIGSGTGMNTEAFF
>TRBJ1-1|.|TRBV2
TGTGCCAGCAGTGGAGATCGGAACACTGAAGCTTTCTTT
CASSGDRNTEAFF
>TRBJ1-6|.|TRBV6-5
TGTGCCAGCAGTTACTCGAAGGGGACTGATAATTCACCCCTCCACTTT
CASSYSKGTDNSPLHF
>TRBJ2-2|TRBD1|TRBV7-3
TGTGCCAGCAGCCCGGGGACAGGGGGCGTCACCGGGGAGCTGTTTTTT
CASSPGTGGVTGELFF
>TRBJ1-1|.|TRBV19
TGTGCCAGTAGTTCGTGGACAGATGAAGCTTTCTTT
CASSSWTDEAFF
>TRBJ2-5|TRBD1|TRBV5-1
TGCGCCAGCAGCATGGGACAGGGGGAGACCCAGTACTTC
CASSMGQGETQYF
>TRBJ2-1|TRBD2|TRBV7-3
TGTGCCAGCAGCGATCCGGGACTAGCTAAGAATGAGCAGTTCTTC
CASSDPGLAKNEQFF
>TRBJ2-7|TRBD2|TRBV3-1/TRBV3-2
TGTGCCAGCAGCCAACCTAGCGGGGGGCTATCCTACGAGCAGTACTTC
CASSQPSGGLSYEQYF
>TRBJ1-1|.|TRBV5-1
TGCGCCAGCAGACTCGTTGGTGAAGCTTTCTTT
CASRLVGEAFF
>TRBJ1-1|TRBD1|TRBV5-5
TGTGCCAGCAGCCTTACAAGGGTAGGGGGCGCTCTGAACACTGAAGCTTTCTTT
CASSLTRVGGALNTEAFF